This T cell receptor (beta chain) was obtained from a study of identical twins. Template switching (which added a universal primer site) was used, and cDNA carried unique molecular identifiers. TCRdb re-called the 5' RACE reads with MiXCR, one entry per CDR3 protein. The table lists 470,000 or so distinct CDR3 sequences, more than 20% of them singletons. Germline-derived CDR1 and CDR2 are MNHNS and SASEGT. V lost 8 bases to trimming and J lost 3 bases, with 11 bases between them. The CDR3 extends over 13 amino acids. The sample holds a few counts of this clonotype. The same data also went into a second study, on T cells expressing NK-cell markers. Per that study: Sorted CD3+CD56+NKG2C+, CD3+CD56+NKG2C- and CD3+CD56-NKG2C+ T-cell subsets were beta-chain profiled. The study sequenced eight donors, seven HCMV-seropositive and one seronegative.

The sample taken for sequencing was CD4+ T cells sorted from blood. The TCR comes from a woman aged 18-35 years in good health. This chain links TRBV6-1 with TRBJ1-3, with D unresolved. Here the CDR3 DNA reads TGTGCCAGCCGGGAGGTGAATGGAAACACCATATATTTT. Its protein product is CASREVNGNTIYF.